Sequencing of this T cell receptor beta chain was carried out in a study of blood T cell repertoires in COVID-19. Study overall: The study drew acute and convalescent COVID-19 samples from the United States, Italy and Spain. From T cells, B-cell-depleted T cells, or PBMCs came the material, which was cDNA or gDNA.

Original methodology: It was from reference gene primer amplification that nucleated cell counts were estimated. Repertoires were generated with immunoSEQ multiplex PCR, while TCRdb's copy carries only in-frame clones and drops some. V, J and clone size are taken as reported in that table, and D and trimming were inferred from the DNA itself. The table shows 95,000 to 150,000 clones, with over 75% occurring only once. Germline V gene lookup returns CDR1 SEHNR and CDR2 FQNEAQ (reference sequence). Trimming took 3 bases from V and 7 from J; bases not matched to a gene: 4. The CDR3 covers 13 residues. The sample was peripheral blood. The chain combines TRBV7-9 with TRBJ1-2, with 8 bases fitting TRBD1. This receptor was taken from a woman aged 70-85 years with acute or convalescent COVID-19. The CDR3 region has the DNA TGTGCCAGCAGCTTGTCAGGGGGCCCTGGCTACACCTTC. Translation gives CASSLSGGPGYTF.